This record covers a single TCR beta chain. This entry comes from a study of blood T cells in healthy people across ages. Per germline, CDR1 SGHRS and CDR2 YFSETQ. V gave up 2 bases and J gave up 1 base, with 12 bases separating them. This CDR3 has 15 amino acids. Primed by a sample-barcoded 5' primer and a J-beta primer mix, a second PCR proceeded for 7 to 11 cycles. TCRdb fed the 5' RACE reads into MiXCR, producing one record per CDR3 protein. The repertoire includes nearly 800,000 distinct CDR3 sequences, around 25% of them detected once, and under 4.5% sits in the top ten. These data also formed part of another study, on T cells of mothers and their children.

This clonotype was sampled from a boy aged 10-17 years in good health. The specimen was blood. The chain joins TRBV5-1 to TRBJ2-5; possibly TRBD1 for D (6 bases). The CDR3 here is CASSFDRGIQETQYF. CDR3 nucleotides: TGCGCCAGCAGCTTTGATAGGGGGATCCAAGAGACCCAGTACTTC.